This T cell receptor (beta chain) appears in the sequencing data of a study of cytomegalovirus exposure and HLA in healthy donors. Study-wide results and caveats: A list of 164 TCR beta chains associated with cytomegalovirus was given.

Points on this clone: Its antigen is undetermined.

V was cut by 2 bases and J by 4 bases, with 12 bases left in between. CDR1 is MNHEY and CDR2 is SVGAGI in the germline V gene. The CDR3 covers 15 residues. A multiplex PCR was run with 60 Vbeta primers and 13 Jbeta primers. Here immunoSEQ multiplex PCR was the method, and the copy in TCRdb shows in-frame clones only, minus some. This table has 95,000 to 150,000 clones, roughly 76% appearing once. This TCR was recovered from a woman aged 55-70 years in good health and CMV-seropositive. What was sequenced was PBMCs. This chain connects TRBV6-5 to TRBJ1-3; D gene uncertain. CDR3 sequence reads: CASSYGSNSGNTIYF. The CDR3 DNA is TGTGCCAGCAGTTACGGCTCGAATTCAGGAAACACCATATATTTT.